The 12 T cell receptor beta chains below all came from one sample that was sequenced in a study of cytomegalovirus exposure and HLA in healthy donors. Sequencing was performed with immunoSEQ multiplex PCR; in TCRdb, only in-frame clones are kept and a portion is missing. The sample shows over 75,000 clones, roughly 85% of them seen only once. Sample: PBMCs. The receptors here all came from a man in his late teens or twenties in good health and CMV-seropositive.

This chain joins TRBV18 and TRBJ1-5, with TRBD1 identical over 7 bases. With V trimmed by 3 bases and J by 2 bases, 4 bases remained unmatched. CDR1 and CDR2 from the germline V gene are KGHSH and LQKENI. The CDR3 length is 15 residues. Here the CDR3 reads CASSPRQGGNQPQHF. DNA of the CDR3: TGTGCCAGCTCACCCCGACAGGGTGGCAATCAGCCCCAGCATTTT.

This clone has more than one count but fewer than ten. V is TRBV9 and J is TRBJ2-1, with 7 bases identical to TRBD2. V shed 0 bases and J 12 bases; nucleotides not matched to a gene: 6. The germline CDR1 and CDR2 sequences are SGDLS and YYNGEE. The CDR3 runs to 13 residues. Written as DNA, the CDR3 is TGTGCCAGCAGCGTAGACTTATCTAGCGGGCAGTTCTTC. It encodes CASSVDLSSGQFF.

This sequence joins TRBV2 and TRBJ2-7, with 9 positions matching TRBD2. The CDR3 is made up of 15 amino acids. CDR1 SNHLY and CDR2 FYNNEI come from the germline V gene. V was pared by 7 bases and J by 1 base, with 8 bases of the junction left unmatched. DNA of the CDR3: TGTGCCAGCACCGCCCGACTAGCGGTTTCCTACGAGCAGTACTTC. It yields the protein CASTARLAVSYEQYF.

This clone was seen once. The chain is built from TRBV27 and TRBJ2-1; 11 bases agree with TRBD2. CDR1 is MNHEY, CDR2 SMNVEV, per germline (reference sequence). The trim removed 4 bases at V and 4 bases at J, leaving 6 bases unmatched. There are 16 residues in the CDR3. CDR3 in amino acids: CASSSGTSGVYNEQFF. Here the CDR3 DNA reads TGTGCCAGCAGTTCCGGGACTAGCGGAGTGTACAATGAGCAGTTCTTC.

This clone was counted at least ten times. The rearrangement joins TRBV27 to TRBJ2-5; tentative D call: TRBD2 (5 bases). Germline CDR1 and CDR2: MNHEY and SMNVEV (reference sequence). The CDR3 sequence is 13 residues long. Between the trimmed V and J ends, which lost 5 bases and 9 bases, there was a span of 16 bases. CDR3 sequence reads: CASSLSRASPQYF. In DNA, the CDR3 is TGTGCCAGCAGTCTCTCCCGGGCTAGCCCCCAGTACTTC.

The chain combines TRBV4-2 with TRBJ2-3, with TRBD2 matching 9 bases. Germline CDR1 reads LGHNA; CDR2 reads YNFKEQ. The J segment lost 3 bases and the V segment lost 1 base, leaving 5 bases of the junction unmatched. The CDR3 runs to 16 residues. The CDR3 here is CASSQGLAAGTDTQYF. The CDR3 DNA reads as TGTGCCAGCAGCCAAGGACTAGCGGCTGGGACAGATACGCAGTATTTT.

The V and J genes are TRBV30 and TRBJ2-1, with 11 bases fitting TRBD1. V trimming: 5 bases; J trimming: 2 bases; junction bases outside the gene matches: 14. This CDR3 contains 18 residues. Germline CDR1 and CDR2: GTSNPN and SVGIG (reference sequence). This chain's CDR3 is CAWVPGTGGSVTYNEQFF. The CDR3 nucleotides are TGTGCCTGGGTTCCCGGGACAGGGGGGTCGGTGACCTACAATGAGCAGTTCTTC.

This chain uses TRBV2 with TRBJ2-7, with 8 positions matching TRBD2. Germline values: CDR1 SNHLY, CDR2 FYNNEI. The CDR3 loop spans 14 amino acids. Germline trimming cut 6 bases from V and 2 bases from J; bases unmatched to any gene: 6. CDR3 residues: CASSGGVRTYEQYF. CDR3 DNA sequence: TGTGCCAGCAGCGGGGGGGTACGGACCTACGAGCAGTACTTC.

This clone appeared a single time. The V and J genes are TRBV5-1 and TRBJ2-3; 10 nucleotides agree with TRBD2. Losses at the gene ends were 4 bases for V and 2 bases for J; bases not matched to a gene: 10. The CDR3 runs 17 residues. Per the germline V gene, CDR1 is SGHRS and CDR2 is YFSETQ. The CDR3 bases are TGCGCCAGCAGCGCATCCTTAGCGGGAGGCATCACAGATACGCAGTATTTT. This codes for CASSASLAGGITDTQYF.

DNA for the CDR3: TGTGCCAGCAGCCGGGGGGAGACCCAGTACTTC. It yields the protein CASSRGETQYF. The V and J genes are TRBV6-5 and TRBJ2-5; tentative D call: TRBD2 (6 bases). CDR3 length: 11 amino acids. Germline V gene sequence: CDR1 MNHEY, CDR2 SVGAGI. Trimming pared 6 bases from V and 5 bases from J, leaving 7 bases between.

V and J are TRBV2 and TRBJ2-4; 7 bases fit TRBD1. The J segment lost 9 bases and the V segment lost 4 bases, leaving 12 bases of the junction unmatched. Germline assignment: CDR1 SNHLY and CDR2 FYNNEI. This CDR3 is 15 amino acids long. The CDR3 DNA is TGTGCCAGCAGTGGGGGAAGGGGCAGGGGGAGCATTCAGTACTTC. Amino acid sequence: CASSGGRGRGSIQYF.

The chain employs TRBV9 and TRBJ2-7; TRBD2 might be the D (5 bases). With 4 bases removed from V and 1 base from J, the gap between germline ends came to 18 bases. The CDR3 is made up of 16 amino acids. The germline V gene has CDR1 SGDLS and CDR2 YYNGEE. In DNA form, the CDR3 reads TGTGCCAGCAGCCCATTATCTGGACTGCCGTCCTACGAGCAGTACGTC. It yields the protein CASSPLSGLPSYEQYV.